The 27 T cell receptor beta chains presented below share a single source sample, sequenced in a study of shared clonotypes between healthy human individuals. Sequencing used immunoSEQ multiplex PCR; TCRdb keeps in-frame clones, though not all of them. The data contain approximately 530,000 clones, about 96% of them singletons. The sequencing input was naive CD4+ T cells sorted from blood. Subset noted: CD45RA+ positively selected. The source is a woman in her 30s in good health.

CDR3 coding DNA: TGTGCCTGGAGTGTCGACAGGGGGGCCCTACATGAGCAGTTCTTC. Translation gives CAWSVDRGALHEQFF. V usage is TRBV30 and J usage is TRBJ2-1; 9 positions agree with TRBD1. Trimming removed 0 bases from V and 8 bases from J; junction bases left unmatched: 8. The germline V gene encodes CDR1 GTSNPN and CDR2 SVGIG (reference sequence). CDR3 length: 15 residues.

The chain has TRBV10-2 and TRBJ2-7; no clear D gene. The V end was cut by 2 bases, the J end by 8 bases, with 7 bases between. Germline CDR1 is WSHSY and CDR2 is SAAADI. The CDR3 spans 11 residues. CDR3 region: CASSEESQQYF. CDR3 nucleotide sequence: TGCGCCAGCAGTGAGGAGTCCCAGCAGTACTTC.

This chain links TRBV7-9 with TRBJ2-7, with TRBD2 matching 14 bases. The V segment lost 5 bases and the J segment 5 bases; nucleotides outside the gene matches: 5. This CDR3 has 15 amino acids. Germline V gene data show CDR1 as SEHNR and CDR2 as FQNEAQ (reference sequence). The CDR3 DNA follows: TGTGCCAGCAGCCTTGGGACTAGCGGGAGTAACGAGCAGTACTTC. This sequence encodes CASSLGTSGSNEQYF.

The chain has TRBV10-2 and TRBJ2-7, with D possibly being TRBD2 (6 bases). With 10 bases removed from V and 0 bases from J, the gap between germline ends came to 16 bases. CDR1 is WSHSY and CDR2 is SAAADI in the germline V gene. CDR3 length: 14 residues. The CDR3 DNA follows: TGCGCCATTCAGAAAGGGACTGACTCCTACGAGCAGTACTTC. Translation: CAIQKGTDSYEQYF.

The rearrangement links TRBV19 to TRBJ2-3; D gene uncertain. Looked up from germline, CDR1 is LNHDA and CDR2 is SQIVND (reference sequence). The V and J ends lost 5 bases and 0 bases respectively, with 15 bases between them. The CDR3 covers 16 residues. The CDR3 protein is CASSLSLGLSTDTQYF. The CDR3 region has the DNA TGTGCCAGTAGTCTCTCACTGGGCTTAAGCACAGATACGCAGTATTTT.

The genes are TRBV9 and TRBJ2-2; D is tentatively TRBD1 or TRBD2 (6 bases each). Germline V gene data show CDR1 as SGDLS and CDR2 as YYNGEE. Trimming removed 4 bases at V and 3 bases at J, with 16 bases between. The CDR3 is made up of 16 amino acids. The CDR3 nucleotides are TGTGCCAGCAGCACCAGGGGACGGGAGTACACCGGGGAGCTGTTTTTT. It specifies CASSTRGREYTGELFF.

The CDR3 DNA follows: TGTGCCAGCAGGATAGGATTCGCAGATACGCAGTATTTT. It yields the protein CASRIGFADTQYF. The rearrangement uses TRBV6-5 and TRBJ2-3, with no clear D. V dropped 6 bases and J dropped 4 bases, with 11 bases sitting between them. Per germline, CDR1 MNHEY and CDR2 SVGAGI. This CDR3 has 13 residues.

The rearrangement links TRBV7-7 to TRBJ2-1; 9 bases line up with TRBD2. J gave up 2 bases and V 2 bases, and 4 bases lay outside the gene matches. This CDR3 has 16 residues. Germline lookup yields CDR1 SSHAT and CDR2 FNYEAQ (reference sequence). The CDR3 bases are TGTGCCAGCAGCTTACAAGCGGGAGGCCCCTACAATGAGCAGTTCTTC. Translating gives CASSLQAGGPYNEQFF.

The CDR3 bases are TGTGCCAGCAGCGTCCGGGACAGGTGGAACACCGGGGAGCTGTTTTTT. Its protein is CASSVRDRWNTGELFF. The chain carries TRBV7-2 and TRBJ2-2; the match to TRBD1 covers 8 bases. The germline gives CDR1 SGHTA, CDR2 FQGNSA. V lost 5 bases to trimming and J lost 1 base; unmatched junction nucleotides: 6. The CDR3 contains 16 residues.

The V and J genes are TRBV5-1 and TRBJ1-4; 7 nucleotides align to TRBD1. Germline loops: CDR1 SGHRS, CDR2 YFSETQ. The V gene end was trimmed by 4 bases and the J gene end by 4 bases; junction bases not matched to a gene: 4. The length of the CDR3 is 14 residues. This chain's CDR3 is CASSQGVGNEKLFF. DNA for the CDR3: TGCGCCAGCAGCCAGGGGGTTGGTAATGAAAAACTGTTTTTT.

This clone was seen once. The genes are TRBV15 and TRBJ2-3, with D possibly being TRBD2 (6 bases). This CDR3 contains 17 residues. Trimming stripped 2 bases from V and 2 bases from J, with 17 bases between. Germline values: CDR1 LNHNV, CDR2 YYDKDF (reference sequence). CDR3 region: CATSRKITGVSTDTQYF. The CDR3 DNA is TGTGCCACCAGCAGAAAGATCACGGGGGTTTCCACAGATACGCAGTATTTT.

This chain joins TRBV6-6 and TRBJ1-3; D gene uncertain. The CDR3 loop spans 14 amino acids. Germline lookup yields CDR1 MNHNY and CDR2 SVGAGI (reference sequence). V lost 6 bases, J lost 0 bases, and 9 bases lay in between. Here the CDR3 reads CASRAHSSGNTIYF. The CDR3 nucleotides read TGTGCCAGCAGAGCGCACAGCTCTGGAAACACCATATATTTT.

The chain employs TRBV5-1 and TRBJ2-2, with TRBD2 as a possible D gene (7 bases). In germline, CDR1 is SGHRS, CDR2 YFSETQ. The length of the CDR3 is 16 residues. Trimming pared 0 bases from V and 5 bases from J, leaving 14 bases between. DNA of the CDR3: TGCGCCAGCAGCTTGGTCGGGGGGCCGTGGACCGGGGAGCTGTTTTTT. This encodes CASSLVGGPWTGELFF.

This chain links TRBV6-6 with TRBJ1-3; D unresolved. The CDR3 sequence is 14 residues long. Trimming cost V 2 bases and J 0 bases, with 5 bases left between them. The V gene's germline CDR1 is MNHNY and CDR2 SVGAGI (reference sequence). The CDR3 spells CASSYAASGNTIYF. The DNA of the CDR3 is TGTGCCAGCAGTTACGCGGCCTCTGGAAACACCATATATTTT.

This chain uses TRBV15 with TRBJ2-5, with 7 bases that match TRBD1. Trimming at V came to 3 bases and at J to 2 bases, leaving 3 bases not matched to a gene. Germline CDR1 and CDR2: LNHNV and YYDKDF (reference sequence). The CDR3 is made up of 14 amino acids. The CDR3 here is CATSRRTGQETQYF. CDR3 in DNA: TGTGCCACCAGCAGGAGGACAGGACAAGAGACCCAGTACTTC.

In DNA, the CDR3 is TGTGCCAGCAGCTTAGACGCAAACACTGAAGCTTTCTTT. Encoded protein: CASSLDANTEAFF. This chain links TRBV7-9 with TRBJ1-1; D is ambiguous. The ends were cut back, 1 base at V and 2 bases at J, with 5 bases in the middle. Germline values: CDR1 SEHNR, CDR2 FQNEAQ (reference sequence). This CDR3 comprises 13 residues.

CDR3 DNA sequence: TGTGCCAGCAGTCCTCGACTAGCTGACACAGATACGCAGTATTTT. This sequence encodes CASSPRLADTDTQYF. V is TRBV7-3 and J is TRBJ2-3; the match to TRBD2 covers 7 bases. CDR1 is SGHTA and CDR2 is FQGTGA in the germline V gene. Germline trimming cut 6 bases from V and 2 bases from J; bases unmatched to any gene: 8. The CDR3 length is 15 residues. Looking up the rest from reference TRBV7-3 and TRBJ2-3 gives the full variable domain: GAGVSQTPSNKVTEKGKYVELRCDPISGHTALYWYRQSLGQGPEFLIYFQGTGAADDSGLPNDRFFAVRPEGSVSTLKIQRTERGDSAVYLCASSPRLADTDTQYFGPGTRLTVL.

J is TRBJ1-2 and V is TRBV4-1; 9 bases align to TRBD1. Looked up from germline, CDR1 is MGHRA and CDR2 is YSYEKL. Losses at the gene ends were 4 bases for V and 6 bases for J; bases not matched to a gene: 12. There are 16 residues in the CDR3. The DNA of the CDR3 is TGCGCCAGCAGCCCACAGCCGGGACAGGGAAACGATGGCTACACCTTC. Its protein product is CASSPQPGQGNDGYTF.

CDR3 nucleotide sequence: TGTGCCAGCAGTTTAAGGGGGCCAGGGGGTGGATATACGCAGTATTTT. This gives the protein CASSLRGPGGGYTQYF. V is TRBV28 and J is TRBJ2-3, with 7 bases that match TRBD1. Germline values: CDR1 MDHEN, CDR2 SYDVKM. The J segment lost 7 bases and the V segment lost 2 bases, leaving 12 bases of the junction unmatched. This CDR3 has 16 amino acids. The complete variable domain, with remaining parts taken from reference TRBV28 and TRBJ2-3, reads DVKVTQSSRYLVKRTGEKVFLECVQDMDHENMFWYRQDPGLGLRLIYFSYDVKMKEKGDIPEGYSVSREKKERFSLILESASTNQTSMYLCASSLRGPGGGYTQYFGPGTRLTVL.

J is TRBJ2-7 and V is TRBV28; 9 bases match TRBD1. Germline lookup yields CDR1 MDHEN and CDR2 SYDVKM. CDR3 length equals 12 residues. With 5 bases clipped from V and 12 bases from J, the junction kept 8 bases outside the gene matches. The CDR3 nucleotides read TGTGCCAGCAGTCGCCTTGACAGGGGGTTGTACTTC. Amino acids: CASSRLDRGLYF.

The chain is built from TRBV18 and TRBJ2-7; 8 nucleotides line up with TRBD1. The CDR3 consists of 13 residues. V lost 8 bases and J lost 5; bases outside the gene matches: 8. Per the germline V gene, CDR1 is KGHSH and CDR2 is LQKENI. CDR3 residues: CASRTRQGNEQYF. For the CDR3, the DNA is TGTGCCAGCCGAACCAGACAGGGGAACGAGCAGTACTTC.

The V and J genes are TRBV18 and TRBJ2-2; TRBD2 agrees at 7 bases. J was trimmed by 5 bases and V by 5 bases; bases with no gene match: 8. CDR1 and CDR2 (germline): KGHSH, LQKENI. The CDR3 consists of 15 residues. In DNA, the CDR3 is TGTGCCAGCTCAGAAACTAGCGTTTCGACCGGGGAGCTGTTTTTT. Protein product: CASSETSVSTGELFF.

The rearrangement uses TRBV5-6 and TRBJ2-7; no definite D call. This CDR3 comprises 13 residues. Germline V gives CDR1 SGHDT, CDR2 YYEEEE. V was shortened by 2 bases and J by 2 bases, with 8 bases between the two germline ends. DNA of the CDR3: TGTGCCAGCAGCTTAGCGAAAGCCTACGAGCAGTACTTC. Residues: CASSLAKAYEQYF.

The chain employs TRBV5-1 and TRBJ2-1; 13 bases are shared with TRBD2. After removal of 5 bases from V and 6 bases from J, the junction contained 20 bases not matched to a gene. From germline, CDR1 is SGHRS and CDR2 YFSETQ. This CDR3 spans 20 amino acids. DNA of the CDR3: TGCGCCAGCAGTCACCGCCGCTTTGAACTAGCGGGAGGGCCCGTCAATGAGCAGTTCTTC. Its protein is CASSHRRFELAGGPVNEQFF.

The chain joins TRBV5-1 to TRBJ2-1; D unclear. In germline, CDR1 is SGHRS, CDR2 YFSETQ. The V end lost 0 bases, the J end lost 10 bases, and 8 bases lay between the germline ends. This CDR3 has 12 residues. DNA for the CDR3: TGCGCCAGCAGCTTGGAAGCGATCGAGCAGTTCTTC. Translated: CASSLEAIEQFF.

This clone was detected once. The CDR3 region has the DNA TGTGCCAGCAGTGCCGCGGGGTACGCCGGGGAGCTGTTTTTT. Protein product: CASSAAGYAGELFF. The V and J genes are TRBV2 and TRBJ2-2; a possible D gene is TRBD2 (6 bases). Germline CDR1 SNHLY, CDR2 FYNNEI. V lost 4 bases and J 6 bases, leaving 12 bases between the germline ends. The CDR3 is 14 residues long.

The chain uses TRBV10-3 and TRBJ1-1, with D perhaps matching TRBD1 (5 bases). V lost 0 bases to trimming and J lost 1 base, with 6 bases between them. This CDR3 comprises 14 residues. Germline V gives CDR1 ENHRY, CDR2 SYGVKD. CDR3 DNA sequence: TGTGCCATCAGTGAGTCGGGGGGGAACACTGAAGCTTTCTTT. Its protein product is CAISESGGNTEAFF.